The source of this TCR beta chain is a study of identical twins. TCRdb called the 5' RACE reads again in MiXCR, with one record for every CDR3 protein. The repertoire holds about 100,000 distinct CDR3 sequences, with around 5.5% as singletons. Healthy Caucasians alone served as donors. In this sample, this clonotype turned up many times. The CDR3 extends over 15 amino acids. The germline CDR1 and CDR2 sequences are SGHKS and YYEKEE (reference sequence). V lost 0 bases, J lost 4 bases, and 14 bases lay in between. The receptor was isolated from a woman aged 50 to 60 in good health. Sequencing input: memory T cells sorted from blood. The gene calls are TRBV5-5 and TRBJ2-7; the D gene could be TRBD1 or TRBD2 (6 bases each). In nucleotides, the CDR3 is TGTGCCAGCAGCTTGGTAGGGGGGATGCGGTACGAGCAGTACTTC. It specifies CASSLVGGMRYEQYF. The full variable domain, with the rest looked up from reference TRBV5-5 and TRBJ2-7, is DAGVTQSPTHLIKTRGQQVTLRCSPISGHKSVSWYQQVLGQGPQFIFQYYEKEERGRGNFPDRFSARQFPNYSSELNVNALLLGDSALYLCASSLVGGMRYEQYFGPGTRLTVT.